This is a list of T cell receptor beta chains from one sample in a study of T cell changes during pregnancy in multiple sclerosis. Produced via immunoSEQ multiplex PCR; TCRdb's table is partial and in-frame only. The sample holds about 110,000 clones; 85% to 95% are singletons and the top ten take 1.6%. Sequences were derived from peripheral blood, sampled after pregnancy. These receptors originate from a female donor with multiple sclerosis, enrolled in a pregnancy study. The CDR3 runs from the conserved cysteine through the conserved F or W. D genes are given only for firm matches. A clone size is listed for some rows: how often the clone was seen (once, few, many), or a class if it is expanded.

cdr3_aa	cdr3_nt	j_call	d_call	clone_size	v_call
CASSSQGGQGVGGYTF	TGTGCCAGCAGTTCTCAAGGTGGACAGGGGGTGGGTGGCTACACCTTC	TRBJ1-2	TRBD1	few	TRBV27
CSTGQGLTRISKQETQYF	TGCAGCACTGGGCAGGGGCTTACCCGCATTTCGAAGCAAGAGACCCAGTACTTC	TRBJ2-5	NA	NA	TRBV29-1
CASSPFGLESSYNEQFF	TGTGCCAGCAGCCCTTTCGGCCTAGAGAGCTCCTACAATGAGCAGTTCTTC	TRBJ2-1	NA	NA	TRBV7-3
CASSPSTGRRPQHF	TGTGCCAGCAGTCCGTCGACAGGGAGAAGGCCCCAGCATTTT	TRBJ1-5	TRBD1	NA	TRBV27
CASSLNLRIGGEKLFF	TGTGCCAGCAGCCTCAATCTGAGGATAGGAGGTGAAAAACTGTTTTTT	TRBJ1-4	NA	NA	TRBV11-2
CASPGNTEAFF	TGTGCCAGCCCAGGGAACACTGAAGCTTTCTTT	TRBJ1-1	NA	medium-sized	TRBV6-1
CAWGTLAGEADTQYF	TGTGCCTGGGGGACCCTAGCGGGAGAAGCAGATACGCAGTATTTT	TRBJ2-3	TRBD2	NA	TRBV30
CASRDLQGVNQPQHF	TGTGCCAGTAGGGATTTACAGGGCGTCAATCAGCCCCAGCATTTT	TRBJ1-5	NA	NA	TRBV19
CASSLGPAGGRSTGELFF	TGCGCCAGCAGCTTGGGGCCAGCGGGAGGCCGTTCCACCGGGGAGCTGTTTTTT	TRBJ2-2	TRBD2	NA	TRBV5-1
CASSPGQGEANTGELFF	TGTGCCAGCAGCCCCGGACAGGGGGAGGCGAACACCGGGGAGCTGTTTTTT	TRBJ2-2	TRBD1	NA	TRBV5-4
CATSRDHSETQYF	TGTGCCACCAGCAGAGATCACTCCGAGACCCAGTACTTC	TRBJ2-5	NA	NA	TRBV15
CASSWDRDNNEQFF	TGTGCCAGCAGCTGGGACAGGGACAACAATGAGCAGTTCTTC	TRBJ2-1	TRBD1	NA	TRBV5-6
CASSFNGRSDTQYF	TGCGCCAGCAGCTTCAACGGGAGGTCAGATACGCAGTATTTT	TRBJ2-3	TRBD2	NA	TRBV5-1
CASRAGAPNTEAFF	TGTGCCAGCAGAGCAGGGGCGCCGAACACTGAAGCTTTCTTT	TRBJ1-1	NA	NA	TRBV27
CASSETGSNQPQHF	TGTGCCAGCAGTGAGACAGGTAGCAATCAGCCCCAGCATTTT	TRBJ1-5	NA	NA	TRBV6-1
CAWKVAGHEQYF	TGTGCCTGGAAGGTGGCGGGCCACGAGCAGTACTTC	TRBJ2-7	NA	NA	TRBV30
CASSLARANEQFF	TGTGCCAGCAGCCTAGCGCGGGCCAATGAGCAGTTCTTC	TRBJ2-1	NA	NA	TRBV11-2
CASSPPRPPGELFF	TGTGCCAGCAGCCCTCCTCGTCCCCCTGGGGAGCTGTTTTTT	TRBJ2-2	NA	once	TRBV4-2
CASSPWDRSNSPLHF	TGTGCCAGTAGTCCTTGGGACAGGAGTAATTCACCCCTCCACTTT	TRBJ1-6	TRBD1	NA	TRBV19
CASIVPDSYGYTF	TGTGCCAGTATCGTGCCGGACAGCTATGGCTACACCTTC	TRBJ1-2	NA	once	TRBV19
CASSETSGSPNPGELFF	TGTGCCAGCAGTGAAACTAGCGGGAGCCCCAACCCCGGGGAGCTGTTTTTT	TRBJ2-2	TRBD2	NA	TRBV2
CAISEPGQGNTEAFF	TGTGCCATCAGTGAGCCGGGACAGGGAAACACTGAAGCTTTCTTT	TRBJ1-1	TRBD1	NA	TRBV10-3
CASSAGLAGGPHEQYF	TGCGCCAGCAGCGCGGGACTAGCGGGAGGGCCCCACGAGCAGTACTTC	TRBJ2-7	TRBD2	NA	TRBV5-1
CASSALQGANSPLHF	TGTGCCAGCAGTGCCCTACAGGGGGCAAATTCACCCCTCCACTTT	TRBJ1-6	TRBD1	NA	TRBV6-1
CASSEEGLAGDEQYF	TGTGCCAGCAGTGAAGAAGGGCTAGCGGGAGACGAGCAGTACTTC	TRBJ2-7	TRBD2	NA	TRBV2
CASSLKSSGIHDTQYF	TGTGCCAGCAGCTTGAAGTCTAGCGGGATTCATGATACGCAGTATTTT	TRBJ2-3	TRBD2	once	TRBV5-4